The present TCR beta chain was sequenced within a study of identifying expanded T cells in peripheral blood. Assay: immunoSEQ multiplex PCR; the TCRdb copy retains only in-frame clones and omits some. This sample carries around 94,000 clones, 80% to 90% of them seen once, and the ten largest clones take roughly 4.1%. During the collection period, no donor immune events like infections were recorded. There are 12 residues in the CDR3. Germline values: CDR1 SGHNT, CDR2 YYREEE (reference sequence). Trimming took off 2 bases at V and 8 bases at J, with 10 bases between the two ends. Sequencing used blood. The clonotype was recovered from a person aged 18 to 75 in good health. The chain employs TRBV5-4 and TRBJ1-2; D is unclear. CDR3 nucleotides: TGTGCCAGCAGCTTACCAGGACGCGGCTACACCTTC. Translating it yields CASSLPGRGYTF.